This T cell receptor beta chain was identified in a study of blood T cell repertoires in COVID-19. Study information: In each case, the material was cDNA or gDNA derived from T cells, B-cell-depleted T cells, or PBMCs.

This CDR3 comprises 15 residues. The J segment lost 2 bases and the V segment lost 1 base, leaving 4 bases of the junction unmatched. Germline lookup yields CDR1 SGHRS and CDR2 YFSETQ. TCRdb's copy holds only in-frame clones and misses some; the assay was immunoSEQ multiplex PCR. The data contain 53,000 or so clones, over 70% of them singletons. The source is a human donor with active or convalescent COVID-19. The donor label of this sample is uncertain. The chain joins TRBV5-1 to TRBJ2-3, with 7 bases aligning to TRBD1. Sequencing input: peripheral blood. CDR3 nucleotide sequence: TGCGCCAGCAGCTTGCAGGGACAGATCACAGATACGCAGTATTTT. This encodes CASSLQGQITDTQYF. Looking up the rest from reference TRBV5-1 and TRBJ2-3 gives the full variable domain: KAGVTQTPRYLIKTRGQQVTLSCSPISGHRSVSWYQQTPGQGLQFLFEYFSETQRNKGNFPGRFSGRQFSNSRSEMNVSTLELGDSALYLCASSLQGQITDTQYFGPGTRLTVL.